The 8 T cell receptor beta chains given below trace back to one sample, sequenced in a study of shared clonotypes between healthy human individuals. Clones were sequenced by immunoSEQ multiplex PCR, and TCRdb holds only the in-frame ones, with some missing. The sample contains over a million clones, around 98% of which appear only once. The source material was naive CD4+ T cells sorted from blood. This sample's subset: CD45RA+ positively selected. The receptor source for this set is a man aged 30 to 39 in good health.

The rearrangement uses TRBV28 and TRBJ1-2, with D hard to call. V was cut by 7 bases and J by 7 bases, with 13 bases left in between. The CDR3 loop spans 12 amino acids. CDR1 MDHEN and CDR2 SYDVKM come from the germline V gene. This CDR3 reads CASTSNRGGYTF. CDR3 DNA: TGTGCCAGCACCTCAAACCGGGGTGGCTACACCTTC.

The rearrangement links TRBV19 to TRBJ2-3, with 7 bases aligning to TRBD2. The length of the CDR3 is 13 residues. The trim removed 8 bases at V and 0 bases at J, leaving 2 bases unmatched. Germline CDR1 is LNHDA and CDR2 is SQIVND (reference sequence). CDR3 amino acids: CASQRDSTDTQYF. CDR3 in DNA: TGTGCCAGTCAGCGGGATAGCACAGATACGCAGTATTTT.

V is TRBV10-3 and J is TRBJ2-7, with TRBD2 identical over 10 bases. The CDR3 has 15 amino acids. The ends lost 3 bases at V and 0 bases at J; junction bases unmatched: 2. Germline values: CDR1 ENHRY, CDR2 SYGVKD. This CDR3 reads CAISDSGGYSYEQYF. CDR3 DNA: TGTGCCATCAGTGATAGCGGGGGGTACTCCTACGAGCAGTACTTC.

The genes are TRBV7-3 and TRBJ2-2, with D maybe TRBD2 (5 bases). V was pared by 2 bases and J by 5 bases, with 15 bases between. CDR3 length: 16 amino acids. Germline lookup yields CDR1 SGHTA and CDR2 FQGTGA. The CDR3 is CASSLDGRVGTGELFF. CDR3 nucleotide sequence: TGTGCCAGCAGCTTAGATGGGAGAGTGGGAACCGGGGAGCTGTTTTTT.

The chain carries TRBV9 and TRBJ2-5; D is perhaps TRBD1 or TRBD2 (5 bases each). V shed 4 bases and J shed 5 bases, with 15 bases lying between them. From germline, CDR1 is SGDLS and CDR2 YYNGEE. This CDR3 has 14 amino acids. The CDR3 region is CASSRDWGGETQYF. CDR3 DNA sequence: TGTGCCAGCAGCCGAGACTGGGGCGGGGAGACCCAGTACTTC.

The rearrangement joins TRBV5-1 to TRBJ2-3; the match to TRBD2 covers 7 bases. Germline trimming cut 4 bases from V and 1 base from J; bases unmatched to any gene: 6. Per germline, CDR1 SGHRS and CDR2 YFSETQ. The CDR3 has 15 residues. CDR3 DNA: TGCGCCAGCAGCCCAGGGAGGGCGGGCACAGATACGCAGTATTTT. Translating gives CASSPGRAGTDTQYF.

The chain carries TRBV21-1 and TRBJ1-4; the table assigns TRBD1, which was not confirmed against the DNA. TRBV21-1 constitutes a pseudogene. This CDR3 spans 14 amino acids. The CDR3 DNA sequence: TGTGCCAGCAGCATGGACAGAGGTAATGAAAAACTGTTTTTT. Translation: CASSMDRGNEKLFF.

On this clone: Other DNA sequences in the sample encode the same CDR3. V and J are TRBV19 and TRBJ2-7; 7 positions match TRBD1. V shed 5 bases, J shed 4 bases, and the junction held 5 bases outside the gene matches. This CDR3 comprises 13 residues. Germline assignment: CDR1 LNHDA and CDR2 SQIVND (reference sequence). The CDR3 nucleotides are TGTGCCAGTAGTTTGACAGGGCCATACGAGCAGTACTTC. Its translation is CASSLTGPYEQYF.